This section outlines one T cell receptor (beta chain) sequence together with its context. Its specific antigen is unknown. No clone much larger than this one lies a single base away; base qualities are absent. The data stem from a study of graft-versus-host responses after intestinal transplantation (dated by TCRdb to the early 2020s). Background on the whole study: Recipients received multivisceral, liver-intestinal, or isolated intestinal transplants. Every recipient was given anti-thymocyte globulin induction, then maintenance tacrolimus and steroids for about three years. Graft-versus-host and host-versus-graft alloreactive T cell clones were tracked in the graft, circulation and bone marrow after intestinal transplantation using bulk TCR-beta CDR3 sequencing. Alloreactive clones were identified by sequencing pre-transplant mixed lymphocyte reaction products and comparing them with unstimulated pre-transplant donor and recipient T cells. The cohort enrolled about two dozen intestinal transplant recipients, one of whom was a retransplant, and a few patients without pretransplant specimens were excluded. Donor T cell macrochimerism was defined as a peak of at least 4% donor T cells among recipient peripheral blood mononuclear cells. Rather than being sequenced by the commercial service, samples from a few later patients were sequenced in-house on an Illumina MiSeq and processed with MiXCR.

The study at large found these results: GvH clones turned up in recipient bone marrow, with some appearing earlier in ileal mucosa or blood, a pattern consistent with an intestinal mucosal origin. The conclusions were limited by the relatively low number and heterogeneity of the intestinal transplant patients. Patients with donor T cell macrochimerism had high GvH to HvG T cell clonal ratios in their allografts. Early after transplant, peak levels of circulating GvH clones were associated with declines in HvG clones.

Receptor libraries were prepared by the immunoSEQ multiplex PCR assay. For most patients, genomic DNA was subjected to high-throughput TCR-beta CDR3 sequencing by Adaptive Biotechnologies. The source study handled its data this way. TCR sequencing data were retrieved from Adaptive's ImmunoSEQ software for around 18 patients, whereas a few other patients were processed with MiXCR and VDJtools. CDR3 nucleotide sequences shared between donor and recipient were removed because their origin could not be assigned. To be classed as alloreactive, a clone needed at least 2-fold expansion over unstimulated cells and a minimum CFSE-low frequency of 0.002% (template counts) or 0.001% (read counts). Mappable clones were those detected in sequenced pre-transplant spleen, lymph node, or MLR CFSE-low populations of the donor or recipient. The cumulative frequency of alloreactive clones was calculated as a percentage of all sequences, weighted by copy number. The table comes from immuneACCESS by way of TCRdb, which keeps in-frame sequences with V and J called. Part of the clones is missing from these tables; in studies checked, under half for an unresolved V gene and the rest for unknown reasons. D and trimming were read from the DNA, whereas the V and J calls and clone size are those reported in that table. This sample lists tens of thousands of clones; about 90% were detected once. The ten largest clones add up to less than 2% of the sample.

Blood samples were collected up to 4 times in the first month after transplant and then at least monthly when available. The CDR3 has 12 amino acids, counting the end cysteine and phenylalanine. Of the read, only the CDR3 DNA is kept; its 36 bases are in frame from base 1. The germline V gene (reference sequence) yields PRHDT for CDR1 and FYEKMQ for CDR2. V is cut by 3 bases and J by 6 bases, and the space between the germline ends is 7 bases. Recombination linked TRBV13 to TRBJ2-3; a confident D gene designation cannot be given. This TCR derives from a human patient who received an intestinal transplant, so some T cells may come from the graft donor. The input for sequencing was PBMCs, taken 26 days after transplant. CDR3 loop: CASSFFRDTQYF. The nucleotide sequence reads TGTGCCAGCAGCTTCTTTCGGGATACGCAGTATTTT. With the rest looked up from the reference TRBV13 and TRBJ2-3 genes rather than sequenced, the full variable domain is AAGVIQSPRHLIKEKRETATLKCYPIPRHDTVYWYQQGPGQDPQFLISFYEKMQSDKGSIPDRFSAQQFSDYHSELNMSSLELGDSALYFCASSFFRDTQYFGPGTRLTVL.